This T cell receptor beta chain came from a study of blood T cell repertoires in COVID-19. Background on the study: Researchers got acute and convalescent COVID-19 samples from the United States, Italy and Spain. T cells, B-cell-depleted T cells, or PBMCs supplied cDNA or gDNA.

Authors' data handling: Using reference gene primer amplification, nucleated cell counts were estimated. The table came from immunoSEQ multiplex PCR; TCRdb's copy has only in-frame clones and leaves some out. That table is the source of V, J and clone size, and D and trimming were worked out from the DNA. The sample contains about 260,000 clones, approximately 86% of which appear only once. CDR1 and CDR2 from the germline V gene are MDHEN and SYDVKM. The CDR3 has 14 amino acids. On this clone itself: One end of the junction fails to match germline, which may point to a read error.

The material sequenced was peripheral blood. The V call is TRBV28, the J call TRBJ2-5; possibly TRBD2 for D (6 bases). The TCR originated in a man aged 35 to 55 with active or convalescent COVID-19. The CDR3 loop reads CASSFGRGQQTQYF. The CDR3 DNA is TGTGCCAGCAGTTTCGGGCGGGGCCAACAGACCCAGTACTTC.